Listed here is a single T cell receptor (beta chain). Its specific antigen is unknown. There are no base qualities to consult, and no much larger clone falls within one base. Each collaborating institution followed its own protocols to collect whole blood in K2EDTA tubes. For TCRbeta analysis, collaborator samples were shipped as frozen whole blood, as isolated PBMCs, or as DNA extracted from either sample type. The data are from a study of blood T cell repertoires in COVID-19 (TCRdb year 2020). Regarding the complete study: The collaborator samples originated in the United States, Italy and Spain and spanned the acute and convalescent phases of COVID-19. Where available, HLA class I and class II types were obtained from metadata supplied by the sample provider rather than from assay-based typing. A freely available public database, intended as a resource for researchers studying the immune response to SARS-CoV-2, is where the repertoires were released. Nearly every sample came with metadata listing a de-identified subject ID, COVID-19 status, age in years and sex. The material from the prospective study consisted of cDNA or gDNA derived from T cells, B-cell-depleted T cells, or PBMCs. Subjects who had been exposed to COVID-19, were actively infected with it, or had recovered from it provided the deeply sampled blood TCRbeta repertoires that made up the dataset. The samples were drawn from the first 160 participants of the ongoing ImmuneRACE study and from some 1,300 subjects provided by 6 global collaborators.

Points the paper makes about the study in general: How much clinical and demographic metadata was included differed by source and by participant, and the metadata was provided uncurated.

TCRbeta CDR3 regions were amplified from genomic DNA by means of the immunoSEQ Assay, a bias-controlled multiplex PCR. Concerning the study's data processing: Nucleated cell counts per sample were estimated from amplification of reference gene primers within the assay. To quantify the absolute abundance of each unique TCRbeta CDR3 rearrangement, sequence reads were collapsed and filtered. For each sample, productive Simpson clonality was calculated as the square root of Simpson's diversity index across productive rearrangements. Here the immuneACCESS table is served through TCRdb, limited to in-frame sequences with V and J called. Missing clones are a known gap in these copies; in checked studies unresolved V genes cover under half, and the rest lacks a known reason. The D gene and trimming were derived from the DNA, and the V and J assignments and clone size from that table. Present in this sample are approximately 55,000 clones, about nine tenths of which were seen just once. The ten most abundant clones make up about 6% of the sample.

The CDR1 and CDR2 encoded by the germline V gene (reference sequence) are LNHDA and SQIVND. Counted from cysteine to phenylalanine, this CDR3 has 16 amino acids. Of the read, only the CDR3 DNA is kept; its 48 bases are in frame from base 1. V is reduced by 3 bases and J by 3 bases, leaving a spacing of 14 bases between them. Sequencing was carried out using peripheral blood. Rearrangement joined TRBV19 to TRBJ2-2, and possibly TRBD2, on 5 matching bases. The sequence was obtained from a man aged 35 to 55 with acute or convalescent COVID-19. The nucleotides are TGTGCCAGTAGTATCAGGAGCGGAGGTTACACCGGGGAGCTGTTTTTT. Its amino acids are CASSIRSGGYTGELFF.